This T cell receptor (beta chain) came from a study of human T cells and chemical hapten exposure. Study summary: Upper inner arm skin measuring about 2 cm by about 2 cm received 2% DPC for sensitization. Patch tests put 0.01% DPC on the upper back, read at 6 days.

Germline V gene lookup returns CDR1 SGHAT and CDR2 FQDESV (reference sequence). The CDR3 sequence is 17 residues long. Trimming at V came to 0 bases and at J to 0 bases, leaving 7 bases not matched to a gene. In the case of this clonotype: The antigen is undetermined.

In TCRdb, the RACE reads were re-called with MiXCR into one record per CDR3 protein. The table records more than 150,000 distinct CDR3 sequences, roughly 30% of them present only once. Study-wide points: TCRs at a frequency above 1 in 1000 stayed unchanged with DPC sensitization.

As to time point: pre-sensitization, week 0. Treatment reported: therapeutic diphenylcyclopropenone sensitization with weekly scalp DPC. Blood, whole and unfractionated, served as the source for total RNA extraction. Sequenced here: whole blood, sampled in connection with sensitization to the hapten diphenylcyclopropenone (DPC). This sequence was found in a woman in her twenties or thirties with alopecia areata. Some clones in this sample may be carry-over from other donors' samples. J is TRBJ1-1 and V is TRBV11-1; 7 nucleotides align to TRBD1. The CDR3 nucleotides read TGTGCCAGCAGCTTAGCGTGGGGGGACAGACTGAACACTGAAGCTTTCTTT. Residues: CASSLAWGDRLNTEAFF.